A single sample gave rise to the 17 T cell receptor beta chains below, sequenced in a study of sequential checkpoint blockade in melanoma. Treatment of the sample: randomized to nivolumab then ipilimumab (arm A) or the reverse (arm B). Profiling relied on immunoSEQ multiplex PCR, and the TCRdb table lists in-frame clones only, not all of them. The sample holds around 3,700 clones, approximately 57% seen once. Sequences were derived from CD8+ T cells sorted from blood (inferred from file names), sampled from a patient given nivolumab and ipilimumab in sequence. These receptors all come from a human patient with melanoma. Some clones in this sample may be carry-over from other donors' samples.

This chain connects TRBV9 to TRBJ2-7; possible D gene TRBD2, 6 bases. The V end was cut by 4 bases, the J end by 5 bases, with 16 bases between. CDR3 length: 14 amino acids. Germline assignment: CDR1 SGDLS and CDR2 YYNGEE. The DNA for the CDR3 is TGTGCCAGCAGCCTTGATGCGGGGAAGGACGAGCAGTACTTC. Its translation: CASSLDAGKDEQYF.

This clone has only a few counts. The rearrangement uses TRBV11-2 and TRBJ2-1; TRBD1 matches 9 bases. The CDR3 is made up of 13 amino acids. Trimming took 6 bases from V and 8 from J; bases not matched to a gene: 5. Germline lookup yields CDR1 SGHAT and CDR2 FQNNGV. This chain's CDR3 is CASRWTGDHEQFF. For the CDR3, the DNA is TGTGCCAGCAGATGGACAGGGGACCATGAGCAGTTCTTC.

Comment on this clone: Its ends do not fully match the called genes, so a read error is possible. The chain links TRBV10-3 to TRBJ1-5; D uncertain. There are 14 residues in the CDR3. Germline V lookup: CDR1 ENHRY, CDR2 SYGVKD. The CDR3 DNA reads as TGTGCCAGCAGTGAGACCCTGGAGGGTCAGCCCCAGCATTTT. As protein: CASSETLEGQPQHF.

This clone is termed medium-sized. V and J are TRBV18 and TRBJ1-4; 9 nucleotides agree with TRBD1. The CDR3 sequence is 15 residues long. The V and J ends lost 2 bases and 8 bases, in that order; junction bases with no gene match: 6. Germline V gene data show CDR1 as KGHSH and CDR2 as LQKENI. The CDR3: CASSPGGTGYEKLFF. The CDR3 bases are TGTGCCAGCTCACCAGGTGGGACAGGGTACGAAAAACTGTTTTTT.

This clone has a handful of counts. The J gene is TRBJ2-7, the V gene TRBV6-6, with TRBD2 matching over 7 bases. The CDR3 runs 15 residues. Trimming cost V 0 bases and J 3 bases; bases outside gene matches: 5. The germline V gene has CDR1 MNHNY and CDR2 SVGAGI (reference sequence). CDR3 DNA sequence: TGTGCCAGCAGTTACTCCGGGGGGACCATCTACGAGCAGTACTTC. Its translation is CASSYSGGTIYEQYF.

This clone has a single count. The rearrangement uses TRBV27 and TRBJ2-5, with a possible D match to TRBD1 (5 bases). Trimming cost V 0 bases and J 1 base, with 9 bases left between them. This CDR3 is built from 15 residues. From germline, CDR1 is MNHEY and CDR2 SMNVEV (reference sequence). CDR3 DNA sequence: TGTGCCAGCAGTTTATCGGGAAGGGGCCAAGAGACCCAGTACTTC. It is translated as CASSLSGRGQETQYF.

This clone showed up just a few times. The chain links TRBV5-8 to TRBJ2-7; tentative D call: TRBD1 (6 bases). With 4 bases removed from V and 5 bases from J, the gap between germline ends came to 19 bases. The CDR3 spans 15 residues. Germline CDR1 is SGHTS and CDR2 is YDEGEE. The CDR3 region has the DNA TGTGCCAGCAGCCACTGGACAGCAGAGCGAGACGAGCAGTACTTC. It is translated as CASSHWTAERDEQYF.

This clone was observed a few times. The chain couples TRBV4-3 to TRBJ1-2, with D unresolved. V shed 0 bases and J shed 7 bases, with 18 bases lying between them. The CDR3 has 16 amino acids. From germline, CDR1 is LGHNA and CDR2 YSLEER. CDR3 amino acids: CASSQDSGVSAVGYTF. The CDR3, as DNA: TGCGCCAGCAGCCAAGATTCGGGAGTCAGTGCAGTTGGCTACACCTTC.

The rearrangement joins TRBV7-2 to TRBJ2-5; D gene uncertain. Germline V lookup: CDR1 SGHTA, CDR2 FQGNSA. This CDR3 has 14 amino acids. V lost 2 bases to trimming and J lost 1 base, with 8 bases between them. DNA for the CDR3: TGTGCCAGCAGCTTATCCTCCCTCCAAGAGACCCAGTACTTC. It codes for CASSLSSLQETQYF.

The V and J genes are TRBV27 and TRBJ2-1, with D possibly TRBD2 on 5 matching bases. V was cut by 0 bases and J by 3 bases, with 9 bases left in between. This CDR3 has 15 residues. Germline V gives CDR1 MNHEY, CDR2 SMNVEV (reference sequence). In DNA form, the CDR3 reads TGTGCCAGCAGTTTATCGGACGGGGTCTACAATGAGCAGTTCTTC. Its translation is CASSLSDGVYNEQFF.

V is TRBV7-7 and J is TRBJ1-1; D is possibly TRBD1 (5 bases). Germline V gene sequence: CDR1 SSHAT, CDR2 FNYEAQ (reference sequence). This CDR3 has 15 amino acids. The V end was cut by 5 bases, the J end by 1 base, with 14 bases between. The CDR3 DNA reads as TGTGCCAGCAGCCCCCGGGGGGAGGAGAACACTGAAGCTTTCTTT. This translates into CASSPRGEENTEAFF. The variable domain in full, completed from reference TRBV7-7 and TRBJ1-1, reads GAGVSQSPRYKVTKRGQDVTLRCDPISSHATLYWYQQALGQGPEFLTYFNYEAQPDKSGLPSDRFSAERPEGSISTLTIQRTEQRDSAMYRCASSPRGEENTEAFFGQGTRLTVV.

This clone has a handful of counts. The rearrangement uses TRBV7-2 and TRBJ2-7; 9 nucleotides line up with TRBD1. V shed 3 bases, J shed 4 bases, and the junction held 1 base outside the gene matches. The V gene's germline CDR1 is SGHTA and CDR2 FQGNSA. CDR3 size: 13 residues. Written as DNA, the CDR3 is TGTGCCAGCAGCTTGACAGGGGGGTACGAGCAGTACTTC. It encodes CASSLTGGYEQYF.

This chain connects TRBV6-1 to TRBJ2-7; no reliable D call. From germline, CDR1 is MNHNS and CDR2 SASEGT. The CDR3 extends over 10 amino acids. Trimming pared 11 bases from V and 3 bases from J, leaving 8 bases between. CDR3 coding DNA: TGTGCCCTTGGCAGCTACGAGCAGTACTTC. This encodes CALGSYEQYF.

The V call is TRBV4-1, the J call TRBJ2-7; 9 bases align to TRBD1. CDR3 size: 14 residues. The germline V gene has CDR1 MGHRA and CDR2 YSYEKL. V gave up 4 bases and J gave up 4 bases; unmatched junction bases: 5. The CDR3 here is CASSPGQGTYEQYF. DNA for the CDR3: TGCGCCAGCAGCCCCGGACAGGGGACGTACGAGCAGTACTTC.

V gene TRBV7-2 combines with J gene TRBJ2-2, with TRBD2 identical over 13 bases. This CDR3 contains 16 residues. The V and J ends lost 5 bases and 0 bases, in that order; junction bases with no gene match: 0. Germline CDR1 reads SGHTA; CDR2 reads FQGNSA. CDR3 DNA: TGTGCCAGCAGCACTAGCGGGGGGGCGAACACCGGGGAGCTGTTTTTT. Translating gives CASSTSGGANTGELFF.

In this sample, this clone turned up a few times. CDR3 DNA sequence: TGTGCCAGCAGTGAGTCTAGCGGGGGTATCTTCGGGGAGCTGTTTTTT. This translates into CASSESSGGIFGELFF. The rearrangement uses TRBV2 and TRBJ2-2, with 10 positions matching TRBD2. V dropped 3 bases and J dropped 7; count of bases not matched to a gene: 8. CDR1 is SNHLY and CDR2 is FYNNEI in the germline V gene. The CDR3 covers 16 residues.

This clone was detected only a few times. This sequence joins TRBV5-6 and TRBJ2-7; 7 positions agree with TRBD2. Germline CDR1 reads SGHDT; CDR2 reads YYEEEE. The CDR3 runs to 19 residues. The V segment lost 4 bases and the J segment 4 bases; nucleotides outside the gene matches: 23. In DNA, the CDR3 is TGTGCCAGCAGCCGCACGACTAGCTGGTCGACCTTTACCCCTTACGAGCAGTACTTC. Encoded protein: CASSRTTSWSTFTPYEQYF.